One and the same sample provided the 27 T cell receptor beta chains below, sequenced in a study of early T cells in non-severe SARS-CoV-2 infection. TCRdb itself ran the 5' RACE reads through MiXCR, one entry per CDR3 protein. This table holds about 64,000 distinct CDR3 sequences, around 20% found once. Specimen: whole blood, collected at baseline. The receptors here all came from an adult who was a healthcare worker with PCR-confirmed SARS-CoV-2 infection or an uninfected control (not recorded which).

The rearrangement uses TRBV20-1 and TRBJ1-6; D remains unclear. V was pared by 3 bases and J by 9 bases, with 15 bases between. CDR1 is DFQATT and CDR2 is SNEGSKA in the germline V gene (reference sequence). The CDR3 totals 14 residues. The CDR3 reads CSARKTFNGSPLHF. In nucleotides, the CDR3 is TGCAGTGCTAGGAAGACATTCAACGGTTCACCCCTCCACTTT.

This clonotype was seen at least ten times. The chain employs TRBV12-3 or TRBV12-4 and TRBJ1-5; the D gene is possibly TRBD1 (5 bases). V was trimmed by 6 bases and J by 5 bases, leaving 8 bases between them. The CDR3 spans 12 residues. The CDR3 protein is CASRQADQPQHF. For the CDR3, the DNA is TGTGCCAGCAGACAGGCCGATCAGCCCCAGCATTTT.

The J gene is TRBJ1-1, the V gene TRBV7-9, with 9 bases that match TRBD1. Germline-derived CDR1 and CDR2 are SEHNR and FQNEAQ (reference sequence). V was pared by 5 bases and J by 2 bases, with 12 bases of the junction left unmatched. The CDR3 sequence is 17 residues long. The CDR3 bases are TGTGCCAGCAGCCCGACCCCGACAGGGGGGATTAACACTGAAGCTTTCTTT. Translated, it gives CASSPTPTGGINTEAFF.

V and J are TRBV2 and TRBJ2-1; no clear D gene. CDR3 length: 10 residues. Looked up from germline, CDR1 is SNHLY and CDR2 is FYNNEI. V lost 6 bases and J 6 bases, leaving 3 bases between the germline ends. CDR3 protein: CASSGNEQFF. The DNA of the CDR3 is TGTGCCAGCAGCGGCAATGAGCAGTTCTTC.

The chain has TRBV6-6 and TRBJ1-1, with D possibly matching TRBD1 (5 bases). This CDR3 comprises 13 residues. Germline values: CDR1 MNHNY, CDR2 SVGAGI (reference sequence). Trimming left V 6 bases short and J 8 bases short, with 16 bases between. CDR3 sequence: CASSSFGEGEAFF. CDR3 coding DNA: TGTGCCAGCAGCTCCTTCGGTGAGGGGGAAGCTTTCTTT.

The gene calls are TRBV3-1 and TRBJ2-7; 9 bases line up with TRBD2. Germline V gives CDR1 LGHDT, CDR2 YNNKEL (reference sequence). V was clipped by 6 bases and J by 2 bases; unmatched bases: 2. CDR3 length: 13 residues. CDR3 amino acids: CASRSSGTYEQYF. DNA for the CDR3: TGTGCCAGCAGGTCTAGCGGGACCTACGAGCAGTACTTC.

This clonotype came up a few times. The V gene is TRBV7-3, the J gene TRBJ1-1, with a tentative D call TRBD1 (5 bases). V was shortened by 0 bases and J by 1 base, with 6 bases between the two germline ends. Germline V CDR1 and CDR2: SGHTA, FQGTGA. The CDR3 has 14 residues. Written as DNA, the CDR3 is TGTGCCAGCAGCTTAACTGGACAGAACACTGAAGCTTTCTTT. Amino acids: CASSLTGQNTEAFF.

The chain employs TRBV10-3 and TRBJ2-3; D remains unclear. Germline lookup yields CDR1 ENHRY and CDR2 SYGVKD. The CDR3 has 15 residues. The germline V and J ends were trimmed by 4 bases and 1 base, with 12 bases remaining between them. CDR3 coding DNA: TGTGCCATCAGTGGTCCGGGTGGTGGCACAGATACGCAGTATTTT. This sequence encodes CAISGPGGGTDTQYF.

The chain employs TRBV19 and TRBJ2-2; TRBD1 matches at 9 bases. This CDR3 has 14 amino acids. Germline CDR1 and CDR2: LNHDA and SQIVND (reference sequence). The V gene end was trimmed by 8 bases and the J gene end by 8 bases; junction bases not matched to a gene: 9. CDR3 in DNA: TGTGCCAGTGCGGGACAGGGAGTATGGGGGGAGCTGTTTTTT. Encoded protein: CASAGQGVWGELFF.

This clonotype has just a few counts. This chain uses TRBV20-1 with TRBJ1-1; tentatively, D is TRBD1 (5 bases). CDR1 is DFQATT and CDR2 is SNEGSKA in the germline V gene (reference sequence). V was trimmed by 3 bases and J by 2 bases, leaving 19 bases between them. The CDR3 is made up of 16 amino acids. The CDR3 DNA reads TGCAGTGCTAGCCCCTCATATGACAGACGAAACACTGAAGCTTTCTTT. Residues: CSASPSYDRRNTEAFF.

This clonotype has more than one count but fewer than ten. The chain links TRBV2 to TRBJ2-1, with 8 nucleotides matching TRBD1. CDR3 length: 13 amino acids. Germline V CDR1 and CDR2: SNHLY, FYNNEI. J lost 7 bases, V lost 5 bases, and 4 bases had no gene match. The CDR3 sequence is CASSSGGFNEQFF. The CDR3 nucleotides are TGTGCCAGCAGTTCAGGGGGCTTTAATGAGCAGTTCTTC.

This clonotype occurred a few times. The chain uses TRBV3-1 and TRBJ2-5; D not resolved. Per the germline V gene, CDR1 is LGHDT and CDR2 is YNNKEL (reference sequence). This CDR3 has 12 residues. Trimming took off 4 bases at V and 5 bases at J, with 8 bases between the two ends. CDR3 in amino acids: CASSRLAETQYF. In DNA form, the CDR3 reads TGTGCCAGCAGCCGCCTTGCGGAGACCCAGTACTTC.

This sequence joins TRBV7-9 and TRBJ1-2; no definite D call. V shed 4 bases and J shed 4 bases, with 16 bases lying between them. The CDR3 is made up of 15 amino acids. Germline CDR1 reads SEHNR; CDR2 reads FQNEAQ (reference sequence). The CDR3 DNA sequence: TGTGCCAGCAGCTCAACGAGACGAGACGGCTATGGCTACACCTTC. Protein sequence: CASSSTRRDGYGYTF.

The sample holds many counts of this clonotype. CDR3: CASSLAGGRETQYF. CDR3 nucleotide sequence: TGTGCCAGCAGCTTAGCCGGGGGTAGAGAGACCCAGTACTTC. The rearrangement links TRBV7-3 to TRBJ2-5, with a possible D match to TRBD2 (6 bases). This CDR3 has 14 residues. Germline loops: CDR1 SGHTA, CDR2 FQGTGA. V shed 2 bases and J shed 4 bases, with 11 bases lying between them.

This clonotype was detected a few times. The chain carries TRBV6-5 and TRBJ2-7, with 7 bases aligning to TRBD2. The ends lost 5 bases at V and 2 bases at J; junction bases unmatched: 3. CDR1 and CDR2 (germline): MNHEY, SVGAGI. This CDR3 is 13 amino acids long. In DNA, the CDR3 is TGTGCCAGCAGTGGTGGGAGGGCCTACGAGCAGTACTTC. It codes for CASSGGRAYEQYF.

The CDR3 DNA reads TGTGCCAGCAGCCCGCGGGGGGGCTTAAACACTGAAGCTTTCTTT. Protein: CASSPRGGLNTEAFF. This sequence joins TRBV5-4 and TRBJ1-1; the D gene is possibly TRBD1 (6 bases). CDR1 and CDR2 from the germline V gene are SGHNT and YYREEE (reference sequence). The CDR3 runs 15 residues. V lost 4 bases and J lost 2, with 15 bases in between.

CDR3 nucleotide sequence: TGTGCCATCAGTGCCGGGCCTCCCTCGGGGGAGCAGTACTTC. Translated: CAISAGPPSGEQYF. The chain has TRBV10-3 and TRBJ2-7; possibly TRBD2 for D (5 bases). Between the trimmed V and J ends, which lost 4 bases and 7 bases, there was a span of 17 bases. Per germline, CDR1 ENHRY and CDR2 SYGVKD. CDR3 size: 14 residues.

The gene calls are TRBV10-3 and TRBJ2-3, with 8 positions matching TRBD2. CDR1 ENHRY and CDR2 SYGVKD come from the germline V gene. J lost 3 bases, V lost 5 bases, and 10 bases had no gene match. This CDR3 region has 16 residues. CDR3 sequence (DNA): TGTGCCATCAGTCCTACACAGCGGGGGAAGACAGATACGCAGTATTTT. This encodes CAISPTQRGKTDTQYF.

This clonotype was seen only a few times. V usage is TRBV20-1 and J usage is TRBJ2-1; D unclear. Germline V gives CDR1 DFQATT, CDR2 SNEGSKA (reference sequence). The V gene lost 8 bases and the J gene lost 9 bases, with 17 bases spanning the gap. CDR3 length: 12 amino acids. CDR3 in amino acids: CSPIRSNSEQFF. CDR3 in DNA: TGCAGTCCTATTCGGTCCAACAGTGAGCAGTTCTTC.

The V and J genes are TRBV11-2 and TRBJ1-1; the D is unclear. This CDR3 spans 12 amino acids. The V end lost 5 bases, the J end lost 2 bases, and 6 bases lay between the germline ends. In germline, CDR1 is SGHAT, CDR2 FQNNGV. The CDR3 sequence: CASSPLNTEAFF. CDR3 coding DNA: TGTGCCAGCAGCCCACTTAACACTGAAGCTTTCTTT.

This clonotype showed up just a few times. The chain couples TRBV12-5 to TRBJ2-1, with TRBD2 identical over 7 bases. Per the germline V gene, CDR1 is LGHNT and CDR2 is FRNRAP. J gave up 4 bases and V 5 bases, and 8 bases lay outside the gene matches. The CDR3 covers 15 residues. The CDR3 DNA reads as TGTGCTAGTGGTCTAGCGGTGGGATCGTACAATGAGCAGTTCTTC. Translating gives CASGLAVGSYNEQFF.

This clonotype was counted only a few times. The gene calls are TRBV7-3 and TRBJ2-3; D is perhaps TRBD1 (6 bases). The CDR3 has 18 residues. Germline V gene sequence: CDR1 SGHTA, CDR2 FQGTGA. Trimming pared 3 bases from V and 0 bases from J, leaving 19 bases between. This CDR3 is CASSFQGPGFLSTDTQYF. The DNA of the CDR3 is TGTGCCAGCAGCTTTCAGGGGCCGGGGTTTCTAAGCACAGATACGCAGTATTTT.

This chain uses TRBV3-1 with TRBJ2-7; 7 nucleotides align to TRBD2. Per germline, CDR1 LGHDT and CDR2 YNNKEL (reference sequence). V dropped 1 base and J dropped 3; count of bases not matched to a gene: 6. This CDR3 comprises 15 residues. The CDR3 sequence is CASSQGGRERYEQYF. The CDR3 nucleotides read TGTGCCAGCAGCCAAGGGGGGAGGGAACGCTACGAGCAGTACTTC.

J is TRBJ2-2 and V is TRBV5-1; possibly TRBD1 for D (6 bases). CDR1 SGHRS and CDR2 YFSETQ come from the germline V gene. Trimming shortened V by 5 bases and J by 1 base, and 12 bases separated the two germline ends. This CDR3 spans 15 amino acids. The CDR3 sequence is CASSPGTQNTGELFF. The CDR3 bases are TGCGCCAGCAGTCCCGGGACACAGAACACCGGGGAGCTGTTTTTT.

This chain connects TRBV11-1 to TRBJ2-6; D might be TRBD1 (6 bases). V lost 4 bases, J lost 4 bases, and 17 bases lay in between. The CDR3 has 17 residues. Germline V gives CDR1 SGHAT, CDR2 FQDESV (reference sequence). The CDR3 reads CASSSGRGRSGANVLTF. The CDR3 bases are TGTGCCAGCAGCTCGGGCAGGGGAAGGTCCGGGGCCAACGTCCTGACTTTC.

This clonotype has only a few counts. The chain uses TRBV20-1 and TRBJ2-1, with D possibly being TRBD1 (5 bases). The germline V gene encodes CDR1 DFQATT and CDR2 SNEGSKA (reference sequence). Trimming stripped 6 bases from V and 5 bases from J, with 14 bases between. This CDR3 has 13 residues. The CDR3 loop reads CSAALGHNNEQFF. DNA of the CDR3: TGCAGTGCGGCCCTTGGACACAACAATGAGCAGTTCTTC.

J is TRBJ1-1 and V is TRBV6-5, with a tentative D call TRBD1 (6 bases). This CDR3 spans 14 amino acids. Germline values: CDR1 MNHEY, CDR2 SVGAGI. Trimming pared 0 bases from V and 2 bases from J, leaving 7 bases between. CDR3 region: CASSYSGANTEAFF. CDR3 coding DNA: TGTGCCAGCAGTTACTCGGGGGCTAACACTGAAGCTTTCTTT.